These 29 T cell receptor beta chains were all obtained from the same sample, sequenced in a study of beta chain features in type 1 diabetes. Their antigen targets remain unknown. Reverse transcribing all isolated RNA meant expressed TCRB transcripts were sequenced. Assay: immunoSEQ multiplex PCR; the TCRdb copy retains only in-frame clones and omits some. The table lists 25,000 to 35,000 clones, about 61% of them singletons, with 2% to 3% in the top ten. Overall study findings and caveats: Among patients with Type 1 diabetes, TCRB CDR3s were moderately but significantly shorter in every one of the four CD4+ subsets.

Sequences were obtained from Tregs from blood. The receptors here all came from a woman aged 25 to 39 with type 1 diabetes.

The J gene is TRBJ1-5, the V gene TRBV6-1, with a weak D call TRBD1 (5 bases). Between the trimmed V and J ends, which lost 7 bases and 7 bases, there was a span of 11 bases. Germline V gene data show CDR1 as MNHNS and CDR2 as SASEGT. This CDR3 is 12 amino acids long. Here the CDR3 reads CASNQGYQPQHF. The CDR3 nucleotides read TGTGCCAGCAACCAGGGCTACCAGCCCCAGCATTTT.

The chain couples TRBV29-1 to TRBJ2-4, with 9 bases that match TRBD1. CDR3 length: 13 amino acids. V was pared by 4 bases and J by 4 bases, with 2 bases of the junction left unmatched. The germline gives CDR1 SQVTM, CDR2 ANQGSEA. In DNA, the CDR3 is TGCAGCGTTGGTGGACAGGGGAAAAACATTCAGTACTTC. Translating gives CSVGGQGKNIQYF.

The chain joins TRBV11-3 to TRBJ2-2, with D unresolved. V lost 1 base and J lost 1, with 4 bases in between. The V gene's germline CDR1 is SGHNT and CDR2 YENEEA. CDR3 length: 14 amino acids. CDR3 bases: TGTGCCAGCAGCTTAGGTCGGAACACCGGGGAGCTGTTTTTT. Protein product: CASSLGRNTGELFF.

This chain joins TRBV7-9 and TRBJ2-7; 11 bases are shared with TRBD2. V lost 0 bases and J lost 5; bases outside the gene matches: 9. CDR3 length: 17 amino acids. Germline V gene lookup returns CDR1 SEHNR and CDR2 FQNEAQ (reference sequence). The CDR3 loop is CASSLAVTSGRLNEQYF. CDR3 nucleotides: TGTGCCAGCAGCTTAGCGGTTACTAGCGGGAGATTAAACGAGCAGTACTTC.

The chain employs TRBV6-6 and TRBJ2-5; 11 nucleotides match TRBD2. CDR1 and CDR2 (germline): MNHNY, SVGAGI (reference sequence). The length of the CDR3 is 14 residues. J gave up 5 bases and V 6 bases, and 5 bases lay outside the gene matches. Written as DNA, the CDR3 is TGTGCCAGCAGGCTAGCGGGGGGCCAGGAGACCCAGTACTTC. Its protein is CASRLAGGQETQYF.

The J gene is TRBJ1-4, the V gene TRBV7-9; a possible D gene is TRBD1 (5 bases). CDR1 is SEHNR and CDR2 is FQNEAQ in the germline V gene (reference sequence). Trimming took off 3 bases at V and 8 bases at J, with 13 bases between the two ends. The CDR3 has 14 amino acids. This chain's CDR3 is CASSFLQGSEKLFF. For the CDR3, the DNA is TGTGCCAGCAGCTTCCTCCAGGGTAGCGAAAAACTGTTTTTT.

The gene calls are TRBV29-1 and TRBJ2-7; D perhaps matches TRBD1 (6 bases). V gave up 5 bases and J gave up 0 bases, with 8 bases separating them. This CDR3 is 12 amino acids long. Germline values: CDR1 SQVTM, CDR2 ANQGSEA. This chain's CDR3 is CSVWTDSYEQYF. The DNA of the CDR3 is TGCAGCGTTTGGACAGACTCCTACGAGCAGTACTTC.

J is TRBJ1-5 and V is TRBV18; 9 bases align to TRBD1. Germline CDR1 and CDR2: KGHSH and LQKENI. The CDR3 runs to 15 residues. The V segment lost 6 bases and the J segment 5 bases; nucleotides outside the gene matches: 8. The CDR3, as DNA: TGTGCCAGCTCGCCCGGGACAGGGAGAGATCAGCCCCAGCATTTT. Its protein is CASSPGTGRDQPQHF.

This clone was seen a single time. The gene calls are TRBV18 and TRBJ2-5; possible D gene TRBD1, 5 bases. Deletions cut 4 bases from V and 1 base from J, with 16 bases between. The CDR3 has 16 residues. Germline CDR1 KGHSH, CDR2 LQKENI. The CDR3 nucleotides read TGTGCCAGCTCACGACCGGACACCTCGCTCCAAGAGACCCAGTACTTC. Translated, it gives CASSRPDTSLQETQYF.

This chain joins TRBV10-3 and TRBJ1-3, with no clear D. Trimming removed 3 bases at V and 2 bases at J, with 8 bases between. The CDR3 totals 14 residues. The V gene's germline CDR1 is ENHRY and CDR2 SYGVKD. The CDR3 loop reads CAISESAAGNTIYF. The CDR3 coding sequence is TGTGCCATCAGTGAAAGTGCAGCTGGAAACACCATATATTTT.

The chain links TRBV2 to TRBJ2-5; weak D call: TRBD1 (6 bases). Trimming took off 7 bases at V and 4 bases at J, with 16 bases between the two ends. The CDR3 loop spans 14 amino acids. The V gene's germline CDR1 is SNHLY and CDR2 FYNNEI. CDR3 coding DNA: TGTGCCAGCACCCAGGGGATAGCGCTAGAGACCCAGTACTTC. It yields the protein CASTQGIALETQYF.

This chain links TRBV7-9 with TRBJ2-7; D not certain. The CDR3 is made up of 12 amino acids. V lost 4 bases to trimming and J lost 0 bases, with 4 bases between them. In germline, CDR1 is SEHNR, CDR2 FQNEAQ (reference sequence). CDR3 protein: CASSSSSYEQYF. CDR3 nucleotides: TGTGCCAGCAGCTCGAGCTCCTACGAGCAGTACTTC.

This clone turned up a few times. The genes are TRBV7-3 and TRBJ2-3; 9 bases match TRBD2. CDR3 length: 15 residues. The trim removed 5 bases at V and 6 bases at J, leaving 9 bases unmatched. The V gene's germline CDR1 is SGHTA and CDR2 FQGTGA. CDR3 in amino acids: CASSDSGLAGDTQYF. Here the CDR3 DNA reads TGTGCCAGCAGCGATTCGGGGCTAGCGGGGGATACGCAGTATTTT.

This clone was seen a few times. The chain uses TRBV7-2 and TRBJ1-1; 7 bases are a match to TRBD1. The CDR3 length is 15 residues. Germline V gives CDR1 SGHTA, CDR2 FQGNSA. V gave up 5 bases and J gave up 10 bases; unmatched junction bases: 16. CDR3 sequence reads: CASSMLPGQRLGAFF. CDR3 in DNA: TGTGCCAGCAGCATGCTACCGGGACAGCGGCTTGGAGCTTTCTTT.

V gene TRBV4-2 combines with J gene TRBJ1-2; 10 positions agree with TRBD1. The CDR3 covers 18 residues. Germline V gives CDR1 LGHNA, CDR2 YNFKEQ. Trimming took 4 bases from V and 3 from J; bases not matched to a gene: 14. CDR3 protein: CASSPTLGTGDRYYGYTF. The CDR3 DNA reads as TGTGCCAGCAGCCCTACCCTCGGGACAGGGGACCGCTACTATGGCTACACCTTC.

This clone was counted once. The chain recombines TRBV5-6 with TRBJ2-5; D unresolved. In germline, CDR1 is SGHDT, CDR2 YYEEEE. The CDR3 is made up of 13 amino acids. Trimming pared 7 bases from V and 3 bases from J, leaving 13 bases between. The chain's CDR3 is CASERAPKETQYF. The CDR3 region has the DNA TGTGCCAGCGAGCGAGCGCCCAAAGAGACCCAGTACTTC.

The CDR3 reads CATRTDREYTGELFF. The CDR3 DNA is TGTGCCACCCGCACCGACAGGGAATACACCGGGGAGCTGTTTTTT. The rearrangement joins TRBV5-4 to TRBJ2-2, with TRBD1 identical over 7 bases. Germline V lookup: CDR1 SGHNT, CDR2 YYREEE (reference sequence). Trimming took 9 bases from V and 3 from J; bases not matched to a gene: 11. This CDR3 has 15 residues.

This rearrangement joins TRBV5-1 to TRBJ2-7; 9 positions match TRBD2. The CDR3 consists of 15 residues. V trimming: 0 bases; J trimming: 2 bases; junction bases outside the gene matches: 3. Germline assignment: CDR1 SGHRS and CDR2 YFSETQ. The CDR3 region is CASSLALAGTYEQYF. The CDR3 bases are TGCGCCAGCAGCTTGGCGCTAGCGGGAACCTACGAGCAGTACTTC.

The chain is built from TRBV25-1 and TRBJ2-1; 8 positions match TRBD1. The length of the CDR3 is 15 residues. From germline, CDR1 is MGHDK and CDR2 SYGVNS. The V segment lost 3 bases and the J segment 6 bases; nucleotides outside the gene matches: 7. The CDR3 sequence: CASSDPGGYSNEQFF. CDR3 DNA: TGTGCCAGCAGTGACCCAGGGGGCTACAGCAATGAGCAGTTCTTC.

CDR3 loop: CAISGTGGPSGANVLTF. CDR3 DNA sequence: TGTGCCATCAGTGGGACAGGGGGCCCCTCTGGGGCCAACGTCCTGACTTTC. This chain links TRBV10-3 with TRBJ2-6; the match to TRBD1 covers 11 bases. J lost 0 bases, V lost 4 bases, and 2 bases had no gene match. The germline V gene has CDR1 ENHRY and CDR2 SYGVKD. The CDR3 is made up of 17 amino acids.

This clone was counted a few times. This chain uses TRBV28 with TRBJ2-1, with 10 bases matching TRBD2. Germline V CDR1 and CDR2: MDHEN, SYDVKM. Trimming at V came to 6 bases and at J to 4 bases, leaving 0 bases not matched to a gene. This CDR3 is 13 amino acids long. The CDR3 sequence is CASRAGGYNEQFF. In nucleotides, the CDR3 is TGTGCCAGCAGAGCGGGAGGGTACAATGAGCAGTTCTTC. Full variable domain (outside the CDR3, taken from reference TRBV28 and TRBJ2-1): DVKVTQSSRYLVKRTGEKVFLECVQDMDHENMFWYRQDPGLGLRLIYFSYDVKMKEKGDIPEGYSVSREKKERFSLILESASTNQTSMYLCASRAGGYNEQFFGPGTRLTVL.

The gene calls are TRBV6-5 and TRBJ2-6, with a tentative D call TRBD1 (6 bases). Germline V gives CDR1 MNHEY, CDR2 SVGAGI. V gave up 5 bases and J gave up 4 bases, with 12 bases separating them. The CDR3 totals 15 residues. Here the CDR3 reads CASSQQGLGANVLTF. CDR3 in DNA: TGTGCCAGCAGTCAACAGGGATTGGGGGCCAACGTCCTGACTTTC.

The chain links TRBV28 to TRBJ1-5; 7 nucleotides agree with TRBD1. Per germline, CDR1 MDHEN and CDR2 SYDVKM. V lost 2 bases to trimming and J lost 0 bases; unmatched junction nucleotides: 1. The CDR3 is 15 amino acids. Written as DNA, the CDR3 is TGTGCCAGCAGTTTAGGGACAGCTAGCAATCAGCCCCAGCATTTT. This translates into CASSLGTASNQPQHF.

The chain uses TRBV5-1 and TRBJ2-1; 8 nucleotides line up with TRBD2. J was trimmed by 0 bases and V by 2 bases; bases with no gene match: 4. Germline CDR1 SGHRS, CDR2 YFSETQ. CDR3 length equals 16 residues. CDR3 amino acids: CASSLAGVVSYNEQFF. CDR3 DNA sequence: TGCGCCAGCAGCTTAGCGGGAGTAGTCTCCTACAATGAGCAGTTCTTC. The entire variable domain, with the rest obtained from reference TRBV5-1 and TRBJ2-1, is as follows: KAGVTQTPRYLIKTRGQQVTLSCSPISGHRSVSWYQQTPGQGLQFLFEYFSETQRNKGNFPGRFSGRQFSNSRSEMNVSTLELGDSALYLCASSLAGVVSYNEQFFGPGTRLTVL.

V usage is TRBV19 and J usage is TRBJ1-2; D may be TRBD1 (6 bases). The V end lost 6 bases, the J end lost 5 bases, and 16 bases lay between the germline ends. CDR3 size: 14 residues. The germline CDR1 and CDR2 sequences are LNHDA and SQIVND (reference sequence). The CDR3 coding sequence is TGTGCCAGTAGGAAGGACAGCAATCCATATGGCTACACCTTC. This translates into CASRKDSNPYGYTF.

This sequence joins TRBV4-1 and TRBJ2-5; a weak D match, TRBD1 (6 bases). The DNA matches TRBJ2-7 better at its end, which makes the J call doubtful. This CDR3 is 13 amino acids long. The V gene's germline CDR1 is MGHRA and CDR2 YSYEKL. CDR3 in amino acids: CASSPRDNYEQYF. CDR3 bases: TGCGCCAGCAGCCCCCGGGACAACTACGAGCAGTACTTC.

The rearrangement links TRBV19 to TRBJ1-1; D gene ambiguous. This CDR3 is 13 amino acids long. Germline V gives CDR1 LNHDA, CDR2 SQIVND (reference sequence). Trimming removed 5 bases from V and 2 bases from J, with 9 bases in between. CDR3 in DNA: TGTGCCAGTAGTCAACAGACAAACACTGAAGCTTTCTTT. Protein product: CASSQQTNTEAFF.

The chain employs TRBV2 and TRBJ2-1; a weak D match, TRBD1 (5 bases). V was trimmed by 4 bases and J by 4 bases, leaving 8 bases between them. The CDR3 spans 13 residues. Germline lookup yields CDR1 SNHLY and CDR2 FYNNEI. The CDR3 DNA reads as TGTGCCAGCAGTGTGTCAGGGTACAATGAGCAGTTCTTC. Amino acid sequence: CASSVSGYNEQFF.

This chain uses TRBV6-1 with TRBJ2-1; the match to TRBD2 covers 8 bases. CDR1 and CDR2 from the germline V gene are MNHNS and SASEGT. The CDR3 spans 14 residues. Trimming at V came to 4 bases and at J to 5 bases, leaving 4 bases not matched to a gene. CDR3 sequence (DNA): TGTGCCAGCAGTGGAATAGCGGGGAACAATGAGCAGTTCTTC. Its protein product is CASSGIAGNNEQFF.